A selection of T cell receptor beta chains follows, all from one sample in a study of shared clonotypes between healthy human individuals. Sequencing used immunoSEQ multiplex PCR; TCRdb keeps in-frame clones, though not all of them. Among 490,000 or so clones listed, about 80% were seen once. The sample was PBMCs. These TCRs come from a woman between 40 and 55 years old in good health. Some clones in this sample may be carry-over from other donors' samples. Both conserved end residues are part of each CDR3. The order of the fields is D gene, J gene, clone size, V gene, CDR3 protein, CDR3 DNA. D genes are given only for firm matches. Clone size appears in some rows only: once, few, many, or a class for an expanded clone.

d_call: TRBD2
j_call: TRBJ2-7
clone_size: .
v_call: TRBV2
cdr3_aa: CASSESTSGRVAGEQYF
cdr3_nt: TGTGCCAGCAGTGAATCGACTAGCGGGAGGGTAGCGGGCGAGCAGTACTTC

d_call: .
j_call: TRBJ1-2
clone_size: .
v_call: TRBV19
cdr3_aa: CASSGGDNYGYTF
cdr3_nt: TGTGCCAGTAGTGGGGGTGATAACTATGGCTACACCTTC

d_call: TRBD2
j_call: TRBJ2-1
clone_size: .
v_call: TRBV9
cdr3_aa: CASSVARRGGLAGGLPPNEQFF
cdr3_nt: TGTGCCAGCAGCGTAGCTCGGAGGGGAGGACTAGCGGGAGGGCTACCCCCTAATGAGCAGTTCTTC

d_call: .
j_call: TRBJ1-2
clone_size: few
v_call: TRBV5-1
cdr3_aa: CASSLEAGVNYGYTF
cdr3_nt: TGCGCCAGCAGCTTGGAGGCAGGCGTTAACTATGGCTACACCTTC

d_call: TRBD2
j_call: TRBJ2-1
clone_size: .
v_call: TRBV5-4
cdr3_aa: CASSLLREDNNEQFF
cdr3_nt: TGTGCCAGCAGCTTGTTGCGGGAGGACAACAATGAGCAGTTCTTC

d_call: .
j_call: TRBJ2-7
clone_size: .
v_call: TRBV19
cdr3_aa: CASSFHRDYEQYF
cdr3_nt: TGTGCCAGTAGTTTCCATCGAGACTACGAGCAGTACTTC

d_call: .
j_call: TRBJ2-4
clone_size: .
v_call: TRBV7-9
cdr3_aa: CASSLGTAKNIQYF
cdr3_nt: TGCGCCAGCAGCTTAGGGACGGCAAAAAACATTCAGTACTTC

d_call: TRBD1
j_call: TRBJ1-1
clone_size: .
v_call: TRBV7-2
cdr3_aa: CASSLRTGGNTEAFF
cdr3_nt: TGTGCCAGCAGCTTACGGACAGGGGGGAACACTGAAGCTTTCTTT

d_call: .
j_call: TRBJ1-1
clone_size: .
v_call: TRBV29-1
cdr3_aa: CSVVGTEAFF
cdr3_nt: TGCAGCGTTGTGGGCACTGAAGCTTTCTTT

d_call: TRBD2
j_call: TRBJ2-5
clone_size: .
v_call: TRBV6-6
cdr3_aa: CASSYYSLAKETQYF
cdr3_nt: TGTGCCAGCAGTTACTATTCACTAGCGAAGGAGACCCAGTACTTC